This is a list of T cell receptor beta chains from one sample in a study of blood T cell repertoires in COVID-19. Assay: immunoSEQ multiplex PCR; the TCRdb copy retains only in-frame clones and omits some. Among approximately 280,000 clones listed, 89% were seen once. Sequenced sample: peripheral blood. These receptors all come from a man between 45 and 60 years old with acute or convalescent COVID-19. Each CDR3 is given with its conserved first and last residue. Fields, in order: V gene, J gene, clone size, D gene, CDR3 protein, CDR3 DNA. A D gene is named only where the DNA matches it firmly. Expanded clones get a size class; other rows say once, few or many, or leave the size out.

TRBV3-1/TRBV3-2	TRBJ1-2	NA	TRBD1	CASSQGTAYGYTF	TGTGCCAGCAGCCAGGGGACAGCCTATGGCTACACCTTC
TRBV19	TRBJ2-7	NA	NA	CASSKADRGYEQYF	TGTGCCAGTAGTAAGGCAGACCGAGGCTACGAGCAGTACTTC
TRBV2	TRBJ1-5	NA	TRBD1	CASTWTGNQPQHF	TGTGCCAGCACTTGGACAGGGAATCAGCCCCAGCATTTT
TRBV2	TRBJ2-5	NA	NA	CASSEIDRGTQYF	TGTGCCAGCAGTGAAATAGACCGGGGGACCCAGTACTTC
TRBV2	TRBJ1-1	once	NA	CASSTGNTEAFF	TGTGCCAGCAGTACAGGGAACACTGAAGCTTTCTTT
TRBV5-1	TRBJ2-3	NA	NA	CASSLPVETTDTQYF	TGCGCCAGCAGCTTGCCTGTGGAGACCACAGATACGCAGTATTTT
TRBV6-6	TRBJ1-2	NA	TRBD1	CASSKEQGANYGYTF	TGTGCCAGCAGTAAAGAACAGGGGGCGAACTATGGCTACACCTTC
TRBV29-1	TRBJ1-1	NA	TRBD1	CSALQGSPEAFF	TGCAGCGCGCTACAGGGGTCCCCTGAAGCTTTCTTT
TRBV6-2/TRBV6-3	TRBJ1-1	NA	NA	CASSQGGGTEAFF	TGTGCCAGCAGTCAGGGTGGTGGCACTGAAGCTTTCTTT
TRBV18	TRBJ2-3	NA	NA	CASSPLSLGGDTQYF	TGTGCCAGCTCACCACTTTCCTTAGGGGGTGATACGCAGTATTTT
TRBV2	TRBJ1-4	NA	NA	CASSGEITNEKLFF	TGTGCCAGCAGTGGTGAGATCACGAACGAAAAACTGTTTTTT
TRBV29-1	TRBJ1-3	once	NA	CSVTSVILSGNTIYF	TGCAGCGTTACCTCGGTAATCCTCTCTGGAAACACCATATATTTT
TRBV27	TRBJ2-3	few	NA	CASSLAHPTTDTQYF	TGTGCCAGCAGTTTGGCCCACCCCACCACAGATACGCAGTATTTT
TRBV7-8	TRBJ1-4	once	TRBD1	CASSSGQLHEKLFF	TGTGCCAGCAGCTCGGGACAGCTTCACGAAAAACTGTTTTTT
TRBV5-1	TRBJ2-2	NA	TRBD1	CASSTGTANTGELFF	TGCGCCAGCAGCACCGGGACAGCGAACACCGGGGAGCTGTTTTTT
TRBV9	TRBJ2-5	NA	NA	CASSVGGGGHSRTQYF	TGTGCCAGCAGCGTAGGAGGGGGGGGCCACTCCAGGACCCAGTACTTC
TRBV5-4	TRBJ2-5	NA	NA	CASSTNLGTSETQYF	TGTGCCAGCAGCACGAACCTAGGGACTTCCGAGACCCAGTACTTC
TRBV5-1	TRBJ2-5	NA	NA	CASSSTGNYGKETQYF	TGCGCCAGCAGCTCAACAGGGAACTACGGAAAAGAGACCCAGTACTTC
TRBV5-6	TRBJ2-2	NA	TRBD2	CASSPGLAFGELFF	TGTGCCAGCAGCCCTGGACTAGCCTTCGGGGAGCTGTTTTTT
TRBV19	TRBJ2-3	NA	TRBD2	CASSIGLAGETNTDTQYF	TGTGCCAGTAGTATCGGACTAGCGGGGGAGACCAACACAGATACGCAGTATTTT
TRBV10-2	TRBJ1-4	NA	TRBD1	CASSHSQTAPSDRSKEKLFF	TGCGCCAGCAGTCACTCCCAAACAGCCCCCTCGGACAGGTCTAAGGAAAAACTGTTTTTT
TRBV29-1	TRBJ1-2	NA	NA	CSVDDSAWGYTF	TGCAGCGTTGACGACAGCGCTTGGGGCTACACCTTC
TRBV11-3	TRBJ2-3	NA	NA	CASSPRGSYTQYF	TGTGCCAGCAGCCCCCGGGGGTCATATACGCAGTATTTT
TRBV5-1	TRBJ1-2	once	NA	CASSLQDSYGYTF	TGCGCCAGCAGCTTGCAGGACTCCTATGGCTACACCTTC
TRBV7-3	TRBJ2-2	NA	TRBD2	CASSPQRGELGELFF	TGTGCCAGCAGCCCGCAGCGGGGGGAGCTCGGGGAGCTGTTTTTT
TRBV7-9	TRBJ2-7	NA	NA	CASSFGPFSADF	TGTGCCAGCAGCTTTGGTCCCTTCTCCGCGGACTTC
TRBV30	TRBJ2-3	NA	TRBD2	CAWSETSGLTDTQYF	TGTGCCTGGAGTGAGACTAGCGGACTCACAGATACGCAGTATTTT
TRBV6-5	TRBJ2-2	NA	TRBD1	CATRQGTAGELFF	TGTGCCACCAGACAGGGAACCGCCGGGGAGCTGTTTTTT
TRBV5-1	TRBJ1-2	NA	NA	CASSLQINYGYTF	TGCGCCAGCAGCCTACAGATTAACTATGGCTACACCTTC
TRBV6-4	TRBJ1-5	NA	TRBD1	CASLYRGRHQPQHF	TGTGCCAGCCTCTACAGGGGGCGTCATCAGCCCCAGCATTTT
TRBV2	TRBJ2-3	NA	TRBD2	CASRRTSGGYTDTQYF	TGTGCCAGCAGGAGGACTAGCGGGGGGTACACAGATACGCAGTATTTT
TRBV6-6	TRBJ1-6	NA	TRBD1	CASDDRENSPLHF	TGTGCCAGCGACGACAGGGAGAATTCACCCCTCCACTTT
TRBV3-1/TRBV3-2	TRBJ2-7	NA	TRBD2	CASSQDIAGSYEQYF	TGTGCCAGCAGCCAAGACATAGCGGGGTCCTACGAGCAGTACTTC
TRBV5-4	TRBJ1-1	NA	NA	CASSLSRDTEAFF	TGTGCCAGCAGCTTGAGCAGGGACACTGAAGCTTTCTTT
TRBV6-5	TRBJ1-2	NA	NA	CASSPGYGYTF	TGTGCCAGCAGTCCCGGCTATGGCTACACCTTC
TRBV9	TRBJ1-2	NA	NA	CASSGGHGSNYGYTF	TGTGCCAGCAGCGGGGGACACGGTTCTAACTATGGCTACACCTTC
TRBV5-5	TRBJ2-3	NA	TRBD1	CASSQTGFADTQYF	TGTGCCAGCAGCCAGACAGGGTTCGCAGATACGCAGTATTTT
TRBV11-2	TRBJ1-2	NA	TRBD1	CASSTPGQGGGYGYTF	TGTGCCAGCAGCACGCCCGGACAGGGCGGAGGCTATGGCTACACCTTC
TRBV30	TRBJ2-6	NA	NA	CAWTTEAGANVLTF	TGTGCCTGGACGACAGAGGCTGGGGCCAACGTCCTGACTTTC
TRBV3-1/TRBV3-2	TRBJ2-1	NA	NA	CASSQGSGDTNEQFF	TGTGCCAGCAGCCAAGGGAGCGGGGACACGAATGAGCAGTTCTTC
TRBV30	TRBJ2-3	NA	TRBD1	CAWSGTTGDGTDTQYF	TGTGCCTGGAGTGGTACGACAGGGGACGGCACAGATACGCAGTATTTT